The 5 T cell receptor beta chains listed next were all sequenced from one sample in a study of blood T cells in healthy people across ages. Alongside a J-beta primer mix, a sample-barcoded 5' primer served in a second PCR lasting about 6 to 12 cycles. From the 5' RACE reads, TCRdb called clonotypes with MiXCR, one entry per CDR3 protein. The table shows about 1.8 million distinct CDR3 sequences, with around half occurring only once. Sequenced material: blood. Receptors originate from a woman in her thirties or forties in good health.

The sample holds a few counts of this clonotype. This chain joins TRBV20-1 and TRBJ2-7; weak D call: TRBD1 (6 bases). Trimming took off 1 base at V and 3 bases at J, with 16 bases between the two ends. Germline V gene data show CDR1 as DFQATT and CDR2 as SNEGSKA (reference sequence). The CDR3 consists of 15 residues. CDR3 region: CSARGEGGIGYEQYF. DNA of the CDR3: TGCAGTGCTAGAGGCGAAGGGGGAATCGGCTACGAGCAGTACTTC.

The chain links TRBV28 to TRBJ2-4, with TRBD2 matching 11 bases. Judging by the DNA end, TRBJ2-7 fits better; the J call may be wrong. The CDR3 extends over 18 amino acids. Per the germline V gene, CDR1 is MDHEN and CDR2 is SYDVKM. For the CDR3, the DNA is TGTGCCAGCAGTTTATACTACGCCGGGACTAGCGGAACCTACGAGCAGTACTTC. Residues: CASSLYYAGTSGTYEQYF.

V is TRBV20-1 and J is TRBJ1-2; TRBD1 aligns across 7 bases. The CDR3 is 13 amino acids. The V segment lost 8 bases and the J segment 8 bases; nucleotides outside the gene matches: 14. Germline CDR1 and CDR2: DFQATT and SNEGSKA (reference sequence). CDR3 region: CSPAREGASGYTF. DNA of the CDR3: TGCAGTCCGGCACGCGAGGGGGCGTCAGGCTACACCTTC.

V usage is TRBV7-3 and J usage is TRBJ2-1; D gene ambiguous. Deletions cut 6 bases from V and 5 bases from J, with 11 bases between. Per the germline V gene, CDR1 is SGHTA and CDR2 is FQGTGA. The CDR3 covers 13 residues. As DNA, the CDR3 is TGTGCCAGCAGGGCATTGGGAAACAATGAGCAGTTCTTC. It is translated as CASRALGNNEQFF.

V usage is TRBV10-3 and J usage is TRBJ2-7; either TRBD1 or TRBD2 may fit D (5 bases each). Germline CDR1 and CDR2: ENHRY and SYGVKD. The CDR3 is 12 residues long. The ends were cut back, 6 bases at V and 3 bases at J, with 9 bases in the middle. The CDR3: CAISRGYYEQYF. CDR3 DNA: TGTGCCATCAGCCGGGGCTACTACGAGCAGTACTTC.